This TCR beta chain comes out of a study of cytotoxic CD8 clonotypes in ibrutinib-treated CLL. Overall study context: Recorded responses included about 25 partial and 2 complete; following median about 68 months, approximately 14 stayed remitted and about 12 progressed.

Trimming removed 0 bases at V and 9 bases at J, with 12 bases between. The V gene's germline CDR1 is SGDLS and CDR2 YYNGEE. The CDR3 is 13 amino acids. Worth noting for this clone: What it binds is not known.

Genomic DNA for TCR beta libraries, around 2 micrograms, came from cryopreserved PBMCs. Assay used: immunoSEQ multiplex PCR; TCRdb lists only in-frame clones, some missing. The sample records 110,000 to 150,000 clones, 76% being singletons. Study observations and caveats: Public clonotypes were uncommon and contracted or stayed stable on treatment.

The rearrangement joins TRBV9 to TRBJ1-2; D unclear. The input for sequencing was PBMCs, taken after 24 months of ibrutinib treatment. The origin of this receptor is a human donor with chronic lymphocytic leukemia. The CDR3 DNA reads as TGTGCCAGCAGCGTAGGGACTCGCAGCAGCTACACCTTC. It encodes CASSVGTRSSYTF.